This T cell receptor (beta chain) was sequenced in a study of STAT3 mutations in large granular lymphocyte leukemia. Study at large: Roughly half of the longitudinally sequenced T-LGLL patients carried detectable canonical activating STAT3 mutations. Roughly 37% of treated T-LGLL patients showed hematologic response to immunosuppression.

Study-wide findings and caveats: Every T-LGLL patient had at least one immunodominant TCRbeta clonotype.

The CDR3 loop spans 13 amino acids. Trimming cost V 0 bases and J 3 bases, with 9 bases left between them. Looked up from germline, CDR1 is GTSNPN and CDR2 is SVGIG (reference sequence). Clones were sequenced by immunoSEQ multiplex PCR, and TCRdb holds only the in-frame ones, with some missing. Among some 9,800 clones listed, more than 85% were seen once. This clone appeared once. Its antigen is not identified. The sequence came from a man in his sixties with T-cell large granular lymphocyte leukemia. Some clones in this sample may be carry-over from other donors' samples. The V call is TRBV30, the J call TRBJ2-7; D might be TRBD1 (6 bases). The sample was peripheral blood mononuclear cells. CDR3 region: CAWSVQQGYEQYF. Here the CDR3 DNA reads TGTGCCTGGAGTGTACAACAGGGCTACGAGCAGTACTTC. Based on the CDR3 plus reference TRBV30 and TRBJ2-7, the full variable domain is SQTIHQWPATLVQPVGSPLSLECTVEGTSNPNLYWYRQAAGRGLQLLFYSVGIGQISSEVPQNLSASRPQDRQFILSSKKLLLSDSGFYLCAWSVQQGYEQYFGPGTRLTVT.